This T cell receptor beta chain was documented in a study of cytomegalovirus exposure and HLA in healthy donors. Points from the study as a whole: From TCR beta sequences, most subjects' HLA-A and HLA-B alleles were reportedly predicted accurately.

With 6 bases clipped from V and 7 bases from J, the junction kept 11 bases outside the gene matches. The CDR3 runs 15 residues. Germline-derived CDR1 and CDR2 are LNHDA and SQIVND (reference sequence). Comment on this clone: Its antigen is undetermined. At the DNA level, this CDR3 is encoded by other sequences in the same sample as well.

In the PCR, 60 Vbeta and 13 Jbeta primers were used. Clones were read by immunoSEQ multiplex PCR, and TCRdb kept only the in-frame ones, dropping some. The table has about 180,000 clones, over 75% seen once. The V call is TRBV19, the J call TRBJ1-5, with 8 bases fitting TRBD1. The sequenced sample consisted of PBMCs. This receptor was identified in a woman aged 50 to 60 in good health and CMV-seronegative. DNA for the CDR3: TGTGCCAGTAGGACCGTTCAGGGGGCAGGCCAGCCCCAGCATTTT. This translates into CASRTVQGAGQPQHF.